The T cell receptor (beta chain) under discussion was sequenced for a study of regulatory T cells in long-lasting Graves disease. Study-level points and caveats: Favored gene segments in persistent disease were TRBV28, TRBJ1-2 and TRBJ2-5. Thyroid tissue was not studied; only peripheral blood was.

Germline V lookup: CDR1 DFQATT, CDR2 SNEGSKA (reference sequence). V was clipped by 0 bases and J by 2 bases, with 16 bases between them. CDR3 size: 16 residues. To make TCR beta libraries, researchers used iRepertoire HTBI primers and Arm-PCR of CDR3 regions. TCRdb used MiXCR to reprocess the multiplex PCR reads, holding one entry per CDR3 protein. The sample yields 540,000 or so distinct CDR3 sequences, about 13% seen once. This clonotype was observed at least ten times. The antigen remains undetermined. Time point of the sample: newly diagnosed GD, antithyroid drugs for less than 3 months. The TCR library was made from RNA extracted from PBMCs. Patients came through an endocrinology department, and that department was in Xi'an, China. The same sample was also studied in work on T cells in Graves' hyperthyroidism and ophthalmopathy. From that paper: TCR CDR3 underwent first-round RT-PCR with the HTBI primer set.

Material: peripheral blood mononuclear cells (PBMCs), obtained at new diagnosis, from a patient treated with antithyroid drugs. The clonotype was recovered from a young man with Graves disease. The genes are TRBV20-1 and TRBJ2-5; D not resolved. The CDR3 DNA sequence: TGCAGTGCTAGAGATAAGCAAGGTGTACCACAAGAGACCCAGTACTTC. Its translation: CSARDKQGVPQETQYF.